This is a list of T cell receptor beta chains from one sample in a study of CD8+CD57+ T cells in acquired aplastic anemia. MiXCR was run by TCRdb on the reads, yielding one entry per CDR3 protein. The data hold 400,000 to 450,000 distinct CDR3 sequences, with under 80% observed a single time. Sequenced material: sorted CD4+, CD8+, or CD8+CD57+ T cells (not recorded which) from PBMCs. The receptors were sampled from a human donor in good health, serving as a control. Both conserved end residues are part of each CDR3. D genes are given only for firm matches. Not all rows give a size; the values are once, few, many and, for expanded clones, a class.

d_call,clone_size,j_call,v_call,cdr3_nt,cdr3_aa
.,.,TRBJ2-5,TRBV9,TGTGCCAGCAGTGAAGACTACCAAGAGACCCAGTACTTC,CASSEDYQETQYF
.,.,TRBJ2-7,TRBV5-5,TGCGCCAGCAGCTTGACAGGTCCCGAGCAGTACTTC,CASSLTGPEQYF
TRBD1,.,TRBJ2-7,TRBV7-2,TGTGCCAGCAGCGCCCGACAGGGAGCCTACGAGCAGTACTTC,CASSARQGAYEQYF
TRBD1,few,TRBJ2-7,TRBV6-1,TGTGCCAGCAGTGACCAGGACAGGGGAAGATACGAGCAGTACTTC,CASSDQDRGRYEQYF
TRBD1,.,TRBJ2-3,TRBV29-1,TGCAGCGTTGAAGCGGCAGGGGGTGGTGCGCAGTTTTTT,CSVEAAGGGAQFF
TRBD1,.,TRBJ1-5,TRBV9,TGTGCCAGCAGCGTAGGGTTATCGAAGGGACAGGCAGAGCATTTT,CASSVGLSKGQAEHF
TRBD1,.,TRBJ2-5,TRBV6-4,TGTGCCAGCACCTACACTGGGGACAGACCTGTGGGGGAGACCCAGTACTTC,CASTYTGDRPVGETQYF
.,.,TRBJ1-5,TRBV7-8,TGTGCCAGCAGCTTAGGTGTCAGGGCGGGGGCTAATCAGCCCCAGCATTTT,CASSLGVRAGANQPQHF
.,.,TRBJ2-2,TRBV29-1,TGCAGCGGACACTTAAACTCCGGGGAGGTGTTTTTT,CSGHLNSGEVFF
TRBD1,.,TRBJ1-4,TRBV6-6,TGTGCCATAGGTGATGGGGCCTACAGGGGCATCTATGAAAAACTGTTTTTT,CAIGDGAYRGIYEKLFF
.,.,TRBJ1-1,TRBV5-1,TGCGCCAGCAGCTTGGTTCCGAGGTTTATGGTGAACACTGAAGCTTTCTTT,CASSLVPRFMVNTEAFF
TRBD1,.,TRBJ2-3,TRBV11-1,TGTGCCAGCAGATCAAGGACAGGGGTCGGCACAGATACGCAGTATTTT,CASRSRTGVGTDTQYF
.,.,TRBJ2-3,TRBV5-6,TGTGCCAGCAGCTTGTGGGGACATGCTAGCACAGATACGCAGTATTTT,CASSLWGHASTDTQYF
TRBD2,many,TRBJ2-3,TRBV30,TGTGCCTGGGGCCAACTAGCGGGCGCAGATACGCAGTATTTT,CAWGQLAGADTQYF
.,.,TRBJ1-1,TRBV12-3/TRBV12-4,TGTGCCAGCAGTTTGGACGGGCTAGGGAACACTGAAGCTTTCTTT,CASSLDGLGNTEAFF
TRBD2,.,TRBJ2-2,TRBV9,TGTGCCAGCAGCGTAGTAGAGGGCGGGGGGCTGTTTTTC,CASSVVEGGGLFF
.,.,TRBJ1-1,TRBV7-3,TGCGCCAGCAGCTTAAACGGGGGTTTTATTGCAGCTTTCTTT,CASSLNGGFIAAFF
.,many,TRBJ1-5,TRBV7-9,TGTGCCAGCAGCGGCGAAGGTGATAGCAATCAGCCCCAGCATTTT,CASSGEGDSNQPQHF
.,once,TRBJ1-5,TRBV9,TGTGCCAGCAGCGTAGACCCCGATCACAATCAGCCCCAGCATTTT,CASSVDPDHNQPQHF
.,.,TRBJ2-5,TRBV10-3,TGTGCCATCGGGTGGAATGGTGTGGCAGAGACCCGGTACTTC,CAIGWNGVAETRYF
.,.,TRBJ1-2,TRBV7-8,TGTGCCAGCAGCAGAGACAGTAGCTCCTACGAGCAGTACTACACCTTC,CASSRDSSSYEQYYTF
.,.,TRBJ1-1,TRBV5-1,TGCGCCAGCAGCGCGGGAGATACGCAGAACACTGAAGCTTTCTTT,CASSAGDTQNTEAFF
TRBD1,.,TRBJ2-2,TRBV7-3,TGTGCCAGCAGTGCGTCGGGACAGGGATTCAGCCCCAGCTTTTTT,CASSASGQGFSPSFF
.,.,TRBJ1-2,TRBV7-3,TGTGCCAGCAGCTTACTCGGGGCTCCTGTCTACGAGACGTTC,CASSLLGAPVYETF
.,few,TRBJ2-2,TRBV20-1,TGCAGTGCTCCCGGGGAGCTGTTTTTT,CSAPGELFF
.,.,TRBJ1-4,TRBV7-9,TGTGCCAGCAGCTCAGACAGCGGAAACGAAAAACTGTTTTTT,CASSSDSGNEKLFF
TRBD2,once,TRBJ2-2,TRBV25-1,TGTGCCAGCAGTGAATCCGGGACTAGCGGGGGGGCGAACACCGGGGAGCTGTTTTTT,CASSESGTSGGANTGELFF
.,.,TRBJ1-5,TRBV7-3,TGTGCCAGCAGCTCCCGAGGAGAGGAGGCGAGGTATTTT,CASSSRGEEARYF
.,.,TRBJ1-3,TRBV7-4,TGTGCCAGCAGCCCAGACAGGCAGAACGGAAACTACATATATTTT,CASSPDRQNGNYIYF
.,.,TRBJ1-1,TRBV7-9,TGTGCCAGCAGCTTACGGGGGGCAGTCACTGAAGCTTTCTTT,CASSLRGAVTEAFF
.,.,TRBJ1-5,TRBV7-3,TGTGCCAGCAGCCCAAGTCAGCGGGGGTTGGATCAGCCCCAGCATTTT,CASSPSQRGLDQPQHF
TRBD2,many,TRBJ2-5,TRBV29-1,TGCAGCGTTGACGGGGGGGCCCGAGAGACCCAGTACTTC,CSVDGGARETQYF
.,.,TRBJ1-6,TRBV14,TGTGCCAGCAGCCTAGATCGGGGGAACAGTCCCCCCCTCCACTTT,CASSLDRGNSPPLHF
.,many,TRBJ1-5,TRBV20-1,TGCAGTGCTAGCCCGCCGGGGAACGATCAGCCCCAGCATTTT,CSASPPGNDQPQHF
TRBD2,.,TRBJ2-1,TRBV7-9,TGTGCCAGCAGCCTGTTACCTAGCGGGGTGGGGAGCAATGAGCAGTTCTTC,CASSLLPSGVGSNEQFF
.,.,TRBJ1-2,TRBV2,TGTGCCAGTTGCCGACCGGGTGGCTTCACCTTC,CASCRPGGFTF
.,few,TRBJ1-5,TRBV12-3/TRBV12-4,TGTGCCAGCAGTGTGGATAGCAATCAGCCCCAGCATTTT,CASSVDSNQPQHF
TRBD2,.,TRBJ2-7,TRBV20-1,TGCAGTGTTGCTCCTGCGGGGGGGGTCTACGAGCAGTGCTTC,CSVAPAGGVYEQCF
TRBD1,.,TRBJ2-7,TRBV20-1,TGCAGTGCTACACCTGGACAGGGGACCTACGAGCAGTACTTC,CSATPGQGTYEQYF
.,.,TRBJ2-7,TRBV10-3,TGTGCCATCGGAGATCCAGGGGTAGGGGCGGGTGAGCAGTACTTC,CAIGDPGVGAGEQYF
.,.,TRBJ1-2,TRBV9,TGTGCCAGCAGCTTAGACCTTGGGACATCAACCTATTGCTACACCTTC,CASSLDLGTSTYCYTF
.,.,TRBJ2-3,TRBV7-3,TGCGCCAGCAGGACCCCCCCGGGGACGGGCACAGCTACGCAGTATTTT,CASRTPPGTGTATQYF
.,.,TRBJ1-6,TRBV20-1,TGCAGTGCTGGAGACCGGGCAATACCCCTCCACTTT,CSAGDRAIPLHF
TRBD2,.,TRBJ2-7,TRBV4-1,TGCGCCAGCAGCCAAGAACCGTCTAGCGGGGGTTACGGGCAGTACTTC,CASSQEPSSGGYGQYF
.,.,TRBJ2-5,TRBV29-1,TGCAGCGTTGGGACGGAAATCGGCGAGACCCAGTACTTC,CSVGTEIGETQYF